The clone carrying this T cell receptor (beta chain) has a count of ten or more. Its specificity is unknown. Trimming cost V 0 bases and J 0 bases, with 11 bases left between them. CDR1 and CDR2 (germline): SGHVS, FNYEAQ. This CDR3 has 16 residues. The sample originates from a study of T cell repertoires in cytomegalovirus infection. TCRdb used MiXCR to reprocess the reads, holding one entry per CDR3 protein. Of 900,000 to 950,000 distinct CDR3 sequences in the sample, under 40% were seen once. The source material was cultured CD8+ T cells from PBMCs, sampled from culture after CMV antigen stimulation. The sequence came from a human donor in good health (CMV status not recorded). Some clones in this sample may be carry-over from other donors' samples. The chain is built from TRBV7-6 and TRBJ1-1; D gene uncertain. The CDR3 here is CASSLALAGLNTEAFF. The DNA for the CDR3 is TGTGCCAGCAGCTTAGCGCTTGCGGGATTGAACACTGAAGCTTTCTTT.